This TCR beta chain stems from a study of T cell responses to AZD1222 COVID-19 vaccine. Whole-study results and caveats: The donors showed a predominance of white British ancestry and of females, with possible underestimation of clonal diversity. Researchers took repertoire samples only after the peak T cell response had come. Compared with day 0, the breadth and depth of the Spike-specific TCR repertoire rose significantly after two doses of AZD1222.

The protocol was immunoSEQ multiplex PCR, while the TCRdb copy is restricted to in-frame clones and leaves out a portion. In the table there are approximately 110,000 clones, about 88% of which are singletons. Notes on this clone: Its antigen remains unidentified.

The CDR3 extends over 14 amino acids. The trim removed 5 bases at V and 4 bases at J, leaving 2 bases unmatched. CDR1 and CDR2 (germline): MDHEN, SYDVKM. The chain joins TRBV28 to TRBJ1-2, with 12 bases aligning to TRBD1. The TCR sequence derives from an adult in good health. The specimen comprised peripheral blood, sampled on day 0 of AZD1222 vaccination. CDR3 region: CASSGTGGVYGYTF. In nucleotides, the CDR3 is TGTGCCAGCAGTGGGACAGGGGGCGTCTATGGCTACACCTTC.